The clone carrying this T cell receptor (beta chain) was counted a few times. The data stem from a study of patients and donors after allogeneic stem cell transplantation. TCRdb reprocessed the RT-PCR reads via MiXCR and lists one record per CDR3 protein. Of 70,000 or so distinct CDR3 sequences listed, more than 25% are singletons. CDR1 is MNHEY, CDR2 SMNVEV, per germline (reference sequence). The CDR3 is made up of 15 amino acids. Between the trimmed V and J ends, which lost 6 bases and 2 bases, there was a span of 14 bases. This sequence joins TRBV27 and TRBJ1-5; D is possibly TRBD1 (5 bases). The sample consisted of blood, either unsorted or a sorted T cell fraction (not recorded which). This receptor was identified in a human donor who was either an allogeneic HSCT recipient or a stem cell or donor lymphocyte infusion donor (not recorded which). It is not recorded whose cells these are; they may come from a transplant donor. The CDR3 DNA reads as TGTGCCAGCAGCACTTTGGGGGTAGGCAATCAGCCCCAGCATTTT. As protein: CASSTLGVGNQPQHF.